The 8 T cell receptor beta chains below were found in one sample sequenced in a study of cytomegalovirus exposure and HLA in healthy donors. The PCR employed 60 Vbeta primers together with 13 Jbeta primers. Sequenced by immunoSEQ multiplex PCR; TCRdb stores in-frame clones only, minus some. The repertoire includes fewer than 110,000 clones, 65% to 85% of them detected once, and about 10% sits in the top ten. Sample: PBMCs. The receptors originated from a man aged 50 to 59 in good health and CMV-seronegative.

This clone was seen a single time. V and J are TRBV6-1 and TRBJ2-7, with 8 bases that match TRBD1. The CDR3 spans 15 residues. Germline loops: CDR1 MNHNS, CDR2 SASEGT. Unmatched junction bases numbered 12, after V lost 7 bases and J lost 4 bases. The CDR3 loop reads CASMGPTGVYYEQYF. The CDR3 DNA reads TGTGCCAGCATGGGACCGACAGGGGTGTATTACGAGCAGTACTTC.

The rearrangement joins TRBV6-5 to TRBJ1-4; tentatively, D is TRBD1 (5 bases). V was cut by 6 bases and J by 8 bases, with 13 bases left in between. The CDR3 totals 13 residues. CDR1 MNHEY and CDR2 SVGAGI come from the germline V gene. The CDR3 region has the DNA TGTGCCAGCAGGTATTCCAGGGCGGAAAAACTGTTTTTT. It encodes CASRYSRAEKLFF.

The chain links TRBV27 to TRBJ2-7, with D hard to call. Between the trimmed V and J ends, which lost 4 bases and 3 bases, there was a span of 16 bases. This CDR3 contains 15 residues. The germline V gene encodes CDR1 MNHEY and CDR2 SMNVEV (reference sequence). The CDR3 protein is CASSSASTPFYEQYF. The CDR3 nucleotides are TGTGCCAGCAGTTCCGCCTCGACACCTTTCTACGAGCAGTACTTC.

This chain links TRBV29-1 with TRBJ1-2; 10 positions agree with TRBD1. The CDR3 contains 14 residues. Germline values: CDR1 SQVTM, CDR2 ANQGSEA. V gave up 5 bases and J gave up 7 bases; unmatched junction bases: 10. Written as DNA, the CDR3 is TGCAGCGTTTCCTCCCGGGACAGGGGTCCTGGCTACACCTTC. Protein product: CSVSSRDRGPGYTF. Complete variable domain (other parts from reference TRBV29-1 and TRBJ1-2): SAVISQKPSRDICQRGTSLTIQCQVDSQVTMMFWYRQQPGQSLTLIATANQGSEATYESGFVIDKFPISRPNLTFSTLTVSNMSPEDSSIYLCSVSSRDRGPGYTFGSGTRLTVV.

This chain connects TRBV4-1 to TRBJ2-2; 8 bases are shared with TRBD1. After removal of 3 bases from V and 0 bases from J, the junction contained 15 bases not matched to a gene. CDR1 and CDR2 from the germline V gene are MGHRA and YSYEKL. This CDR3 is built from 20 residues. The chain's CDR3 is CASSHTTDRVEIPNTGELFF. The CDR3, as DNA: TGCGCCAGCAGCCATACAACGGACAGGGTAGAAATCCCGAACACCGGGGAGCTGTTTTTT.

The genes are TRBV2 and TRBJ2-7; a possible D gene is TRBD1 (5 bases). The germline V and J ends were trimmed by 6 bases and 11 bases, with 17 bases remaining between them. The CDR3 covers 12 residues. Germline lookup yields CDR1 SNHLY and CDR2 FYNNEI. CDR3: CASRARTTYEYF. In DNA form, the CDR3 reads TGTGCCAGCAGAGCTCGGACAACCTACGAGTACTTC.

The chain carries TRBV28 and TRBJ2-2; 7 nucleotides match TRBD1. This CDR3 has 16 amino acids. Per germline, CDR1 MDHEN and CDR2 SYDVKM. Losses at the gene ends were 8 bases for V and 8 bases for J; bases not matched to a gene: 17. CDR3 DNA: TGTGCCAGCGAAAGTTTCTCGAAAAGGGGGCGAGGGGAGCTGTTTTTT. This gives the protein CASESFSKRGRGELFF. Together with reference TRBV28 and TRBJ2-2, the CDR3 gives the full variable domain: DVKVTQSSRYLVKRTGEKVFLECVQDMDHENMFWYRQDPGLGLRLIYFSYDVKMKEKGDIPEGYSVSREKKERFSLILESASTNQTSMYLCASESFSKRGRGELFFGEGSRLTVL.

The chain combines TRBV10-2 with TRBJ2-1; 10 nucleotides match TRBD2. With V trimmed by 7 bases and J by 7 bases, 10 bases remained unmatched. The CDR3 has 15 residues. Germline V gene data show CDR1 as WSHSY and CDR2 as SAAADI. The CDR3 nucleotides are TGCGCCAGCACTGTTTCTAGCGGGAGTCGGAATGAGCAGTTCTTC. Translated: CASTVSSGSRNEQFF.